One and the same sample provided the 19 T cell receptor beta chains below, sequenced in a study of OX40 agonist ivuxolimab in advanced cancers. Some clones are missing from TCRdb's copy, which holds only in-frame ones; the method was immunoSEQ multiplex PCR. The table shows about 73,000 clones, with around 83% occurring only once. Sequencing used CD4+ or CD8+ T cells sorted from blood, obtained in a trial of the OX40 agonist ivuxolimab. These receptors were obtained from an adult with an advanced solid tumor such as melanoma, head and neck, liver or kidney cancer.

V usage is TRBV6-1 and J usage is TRBJ2-7, with TRBD1 as a possible D gene (6 bases). In germline, CDR1 is MNHNS, CDR2 SASEGT. This CDR3 contains 11 residues. The V end lost 6 bases, the J end lost 7 bases, and 10 bases lay between the germline ends. The CDR3 sequence is CASRGQREQYF. The CDR3, as DNA: TGTGCCAGCAGAGGACAGCGGGAGCAGTACTTC.

The chain is built from TRBV9 and TRBJ2-7; either TRBD1 or TRBD2 may fit D (5 bases each). The CDR3 extends over 14 amino acids. Germline lookup yields CDR1 SGDLS and CDR2 YYNGEE. V was trimmed by 4 bases and J by 6 bases, leaving 17 bases between them. The CDR3 sequence: CASSPGTWGSEQYF. CDR3 DNA: TGTGCCAGCAGCCCGGGGACCTGGGGCTCCGAGCAGTACTTC.

The V and J genes are TRBV10-3 and TRBJ1-4; D call uncertain. Deletions cut 8 bases from V and 3 bases from J, with 10 bases between. The CDR3 consists of 13 residues. Looked up from germline, CDR1 is ENHRY and CDR2 is SYGVKD. CDR3 residues: CAIGRSANEKLFF. The CDR3 DNA reads TGTGCCATCGGTCGCTCGGCTAATGAAAAACTGTTTTTT.

The chain links TRBV2 to TRBJ2-7; D is perhaps TRBD1 (6 bases). V was clipped by 10 bases and J by 1 base, with 14 bases between them. Germline CDR1 reads SNHLY; CDR2 reads FYNNEI. This CDR3 has 13 residues. CDR3 amino acids: CATEKGGSYEQYF. In DNA, the CDR3 is TGTGCCACCGAAAAAGGGGGATCCTACGAGCAGTACTTC.

In regard to this clone: Other nucleotide sequences in the sample specify the same CDR3. The rearrangement links TRBV2 to TRBJ2-6; maybe TRBD2 (5 bases). Trimming stripped 7 bases from V and 4 bases from J, with 5 bases between. The germline gives CDR1 SNHLY, CDR2 FYNNEI. The CDR3 contains 12 residues. CDR3 nucleotides: TGTGCCAGCACGGGGGGGGCCAACGTCCTGACTTTC. It codes for CASTGGANVLTF.

V gene TRBV5-1 combines with J gene TRBJ1-1, with TRBD1 as a possible D gene (5 bases). Germline values: CDR1 SGHRS, CDR2 YFSETQ. V was clipped by 3 bases and J by 1 base, with 10 bases between them. This CDR3 spans 14 amino acids. CDR3 protein: CASSSGTANTEAFF. Here the CDR3 DNA reads TGCGCCAGCAGCTCCGGGACGGCGAACACTGAAGCTTTCTTT.

V is TRBV6-5 and J is TRBJ1-1; D may be TRBD1 (6 bases). CDR3 length: 15 amino acids. The V gene's germline CDR1 is MNHEY and CDR2 SVGAGI. V was pared by 6 bases and J by 7 bases, with 21 bases between. The CDR3 DNA follows: TGTGCCAGCAGCCGACCGGGACCAAAAGGGGGTGAAGCTTTCTTT. This translates into CASSRPGPKGGEAFF.

This clone was picked up one time. The chain uses TRBV27 and TRBJ2-7; D might be TRBD2 (6 bases). The V gene lost 4 bases and the J gene lost 4 bases, with 11 bases spanning the gap. Germline assignment: CDR1 MNHEY and CDR2 SMNVEV (reference sequence). This CDR3 is 13 amino acids long. The CDR3, as DNA: TGTGCCAGCAGTTCGGGACTCCGATACGAGCAGTACTTC. Translated: CASSSGLRYEQYF.

V usage is TRBV4-3 and J usage is TRBJ1-2; D is ambiguous. V lost 1 base, J lost 4 bases, and 10 bases lay in between. The CDR3 loop spans 14 amino acids. Germline V gives CDR1 LGHNA, CDR2 YSLEER. The CDR3 loop reads CASSQVLDIYGYTF. CDR3 DNA sequence: TGCGCCAGCAGCCAAGTCCTCGACATCTATGGCTACACCTTC.

This chain uses TRBV28 with TRBJ2-1, with 7 bases aligning to TRBD2. The CDR3 totals 14 residues. The germline V gene has CDR1 MDHEN and CDR2 SYDVKM. V lost 5 bases to trimming and J lost 3 bases; unmatched junction nucleotides: 4. CDR3 sequence reads: CASSLAVLYNEQFF. Written as DNA, the CDR3 is TGTGCCAGCAGTCTAGCGGTCCTCTACAATGAGCAGTTCTTC.

The V and J genes are TRBV7-9 and TRBJ1-1; TRBD1 agrees at 9 bases. With V trimmed by 6 bases and J by 1 base, 3 bases remained unmatched. Germline CDR1 SEHNR, CDR2 FQNEAQ (reference sequence). The CDR3 covers 14 residues. The CDR3 is CASRGGQGNTEAFF. The DNA of the CDR3 is TGTGCCAGCAGGGGGGGACAGGGGAACACTGAAGCTTTCTTT.

This clone was seen just once. V and J are TRBV15 and TRBJ1-1; D unclear. From germline, CDR1 is LNHNV and CDR2 YYDKDF (reference sequence). The V end was cut by 3 bases, the J end by 7 bases, with 9 bases between. The CDR3 covers 12 residues. CDR3 amino acids: CATSSNRFEAFF. The CDR3 region has the DNA TGTGCCACCAGCAGTAACAGATTTGAAGCTTTCTTT.

The J gene is TRBJ2-3, the V gene TRBV18; 10 nucleotides agree with TRBD2. V was clipped by 6 bases and J by 8 bases; unmatched bases: 20. The CDR3 runs 18 residues. CDR1 and CDR2 (germline): KGHSH, LQKENI. The CDR3 DNA reads TGTGCCAGCTCCCCTCTAGCGGGAGTCTCCCGAGTAGGTCGTACGCAGTATTTT. Its translation: CASSPLAGVSRVGRTQYF.

This rearrangement joins TRBV7-2 to TRBJ1-5; 7 nucleotides match TRBD1. CDR1 and CDR2 from the germline V gene are SGHTA and FQGNSA. Trimming took 3 bases from V and 6 from J; bases not matched to a gene: 11. This CDR3 contains 16 residues. CDR3 region: CASSLAQTGDLQPQHF. The DNA for the CDR3 is TGTGCCAGCAGCTTGGCACAAACAGGGGACCTTCAGCCCCAGCATTTT.

J is TRBJ1-2 and V is TRBV6-6; possibly TRBD1 for D (6 bases). Trimming took 2 bases from V and 8 from J, leaving 12 bases between them. This CDR3 spans 13 amino acids. CDR1 MNHNY and CDR2 SVGAGI come from the germline V gene (reference sequence). The chain's CDR3 is CASSYVGAGGYTF. Here the CDR3 DNA reads TGTGCCAGCAGTTACGTGGGGGCGGGAGGCTACACCTTC.

This clone appeared once. The V gene is TRBV11-3, the J gene TRBJ2-1; 9 nucleotides agree with TRBD2. Germline assignment: CDR1 SGHNT and CDR2 YENEEA. V shed 5 bases, J shed 6 bases, and the junction held 2 bases outside the gene matches. The CDR3 consists of 13 residues. This CDR3 is CASSTLAGNEQFF. The CDR3 DNA is TGTGCCAGCAGCACACTAGCGGGCAATGAGCAGTTCTTC.

J is TRBJ2-7 and V is TRBV27; TRBD1 matches 9 bases. J gave up 7 bases and V 8 bases, and 9 bases lay outside the gene matches. Germline loops: CDR1 MNHEY, CDR2 SMNVEV (reference sequence). This CDR3 has 13 amino acids. CDR3 residues: CASFPDRGGEQYF. The CDR3 DNA follows: TGTGCCAGCTTTCCGGACAGGGGAGGAGAGCAGTACTTC.

For the CDR3, the DNA is TGCAGCGCTCTCGGGGTTCTCTCTGGAAACACCATATATTTT. It codes for CSALGVLSGNTIYF. The chain uses TRBV29-1 and TRBJ1-3; D not certain. The CDR3 spans 14 residues. Germline assignment: CDR1 SQVTM and CDR2 ANQGSEA. The ends were cut back, 7 bases at V and 0 bases at J, with 13 bases in the middle.

The genes are TRBV10-3 and TRBJ1-5; 7 bases match TRBD1. CDR1 is ENHRY, CDR2 SYGVKD, per germline. The V and J ends lost 2 bases and 3 bases, in that order; junction bases with no gene match: 7. CDR3 length equals 16 residues. This CDR3 reads CAISERGGQINQPQHF. The CDR3 DNA follows: TGTGCCATCAGTGAGCGGGGGGGACAGATCAATCAGCCCCAGCATTTT.